Reported below is one T cell receptor (beta chain). The germline V gene has CDR1 SQVTM and CDR2 ANQGSEA. The CDR3 runs 16 residues. The V gene lost 4 bases and the J gene lost 5 bases, with 23 bases spanning the gap. This sample was included in a study of blood T cell repertoires in COVID-19. Across the study: Sources were T cells, B-cell-depleted T cells, or PBMCs; the material itself was cDNA or gDNA.

Sequenced by immunoSEQ multiplex PCR; TCRdb stores in-frame clones only, minus some. The data hold 55,000 to 70,000 clones, with 87% observed a single time. This clonotype was obtained from a woman in her 50s with COVID-19, enrolled during active disease. The V call is TRBV29-1, the J call TRBJ2-5; D is unresolved. Sequencing used peripheral blood. DNA for the CDR3: TGCAGCGTTGCCGCCCCCCCAGGTTCCGCACGGGAGACCCAGTACTTC. It yields the protein CSVAAPPGSARETQYF.